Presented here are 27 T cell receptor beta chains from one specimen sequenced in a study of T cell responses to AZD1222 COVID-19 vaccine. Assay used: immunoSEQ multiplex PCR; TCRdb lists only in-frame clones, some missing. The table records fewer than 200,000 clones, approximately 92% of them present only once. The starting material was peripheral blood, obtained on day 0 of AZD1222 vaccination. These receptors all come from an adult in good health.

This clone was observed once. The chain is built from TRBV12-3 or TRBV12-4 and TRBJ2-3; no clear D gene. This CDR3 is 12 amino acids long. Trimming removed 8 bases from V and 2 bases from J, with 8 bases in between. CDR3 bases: TGTGCCAGCCGCTGGCTCACAGATACGCAGTATTTT. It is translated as CASRWLTDTQYF.

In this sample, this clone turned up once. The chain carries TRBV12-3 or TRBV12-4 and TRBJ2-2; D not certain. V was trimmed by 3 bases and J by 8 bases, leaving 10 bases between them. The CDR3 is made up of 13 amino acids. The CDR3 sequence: CASSFKAKGELFF. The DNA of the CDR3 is TGTGCCAGCAGTTTTAAGGCGAAGGGGGAGCTGTTTTTT.

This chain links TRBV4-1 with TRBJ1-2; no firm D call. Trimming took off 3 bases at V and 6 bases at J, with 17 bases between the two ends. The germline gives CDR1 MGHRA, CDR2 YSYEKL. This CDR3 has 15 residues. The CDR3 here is CASSHERTKINGYTF. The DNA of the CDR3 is TGCGCCAGCAGCCACGAGAGGACGAAAATAAATGGCTACACCTTC.

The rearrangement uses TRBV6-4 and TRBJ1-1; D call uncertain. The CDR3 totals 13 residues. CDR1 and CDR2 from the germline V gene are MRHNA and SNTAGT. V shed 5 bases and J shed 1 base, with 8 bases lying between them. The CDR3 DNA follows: TGTGCCAGCAGTCAGACGGGGAACACTGAAGCTTTCTTT. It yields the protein CASSQTGNTEAFF.

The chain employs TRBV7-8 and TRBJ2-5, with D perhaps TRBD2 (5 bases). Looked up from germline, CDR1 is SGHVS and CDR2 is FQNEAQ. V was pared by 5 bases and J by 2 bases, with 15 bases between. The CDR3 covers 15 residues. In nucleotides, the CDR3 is TGTGCCAGCAGCGCAGCCCCGGGAAGACAAGAGACCCAGTACTTC. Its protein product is CASSAAPGRQETQYF.

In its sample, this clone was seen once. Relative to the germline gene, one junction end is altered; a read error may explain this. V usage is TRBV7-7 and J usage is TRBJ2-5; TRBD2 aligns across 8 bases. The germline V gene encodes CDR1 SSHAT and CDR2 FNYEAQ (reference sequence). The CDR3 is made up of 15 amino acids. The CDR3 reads CASSRNGLAPETQYF. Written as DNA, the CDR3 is TGTGCTAGCAGCCGTAACGGACTAGCCCCAGAGACCCAGTACTTC. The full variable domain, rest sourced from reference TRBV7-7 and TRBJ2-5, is GAGVSQSPRYKVTKRGQDVTLRCDPISSHATLYWYQQALGQGPEFLTYFNYEAQPDKSGLPSDRFSAERPEGSISTLTIQRTEQRDSAMYRCASSRNGLAPETQYFGPGTRLLVL.

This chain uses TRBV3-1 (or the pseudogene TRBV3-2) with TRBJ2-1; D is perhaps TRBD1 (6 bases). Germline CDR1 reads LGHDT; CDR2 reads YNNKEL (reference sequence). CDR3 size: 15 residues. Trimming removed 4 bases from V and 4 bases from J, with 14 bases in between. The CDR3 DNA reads TGTGCCAGCAGCCGCGGACAGTGGGAGTACAATGAGCAGTTCTTC. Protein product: CASSRGQWEYNEQFF.

CDR3 bases: TGTGCCTGGAGTGTCGGGTTCCTCTACAATGAGCAGTTCTTC. Protein product: CAWSVGFLYNEQFF. The rearrangement joins TRBV30 to TRBJ2-1; no firm D call. V was cut by 0 bases and J by 3 bases, with 9 bases left in between. CDR3 length: 14 residues. CDR1 and CDR2 (germline): GTSNPN, SVGIG (reference sequence).

DNA for the CDR3: TGTGCCAGTAGCGCCTCCTATGGCTACACCTTC. Protein product: CASSASYGYTF. This sequence joins TRBV19 and TRBJ1-2; D gene unclear. This CDR3 has 11 amino acids. V gave up 6 bases and J gave up 4 bases, with 6 bases separating them. The germline V gene encodes CDR1 LNHDA and CDR2 SQIVND (reference sequence).

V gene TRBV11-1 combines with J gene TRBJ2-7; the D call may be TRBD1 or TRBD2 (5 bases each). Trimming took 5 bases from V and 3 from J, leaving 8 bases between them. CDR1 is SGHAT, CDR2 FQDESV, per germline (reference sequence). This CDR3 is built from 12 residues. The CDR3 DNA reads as TGTGCCAGCAGCCCGGGGCACTACGAGCAGTACTTC. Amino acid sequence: CASSPGHYEQYF.

The CDR3: CASSYRVLAKNIQYF. Written as DNA, the CDR3 is TGTGCCAGCAGCTATCGGGTCCTAGCCAAAAACATTCAGTACTTC. The gene calls are TRBV13 and TRBJ2-4; D gene uncertain. The germline V and J ends were trimmed by 4 bases and 0 bases, with 10 bases remaining between them. CDR3 size: 15 residues. Germline V lookup: CDR1 PRHDT, CDR2 FYEKMQ (reference sequence).

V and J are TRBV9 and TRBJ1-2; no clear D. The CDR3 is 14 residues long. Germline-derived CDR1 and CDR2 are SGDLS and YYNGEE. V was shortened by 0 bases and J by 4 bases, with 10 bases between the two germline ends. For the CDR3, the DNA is TGTGCCAGCAGCGTAGCTACGACGGGCTATGGCTACACCTTC. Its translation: CASSVATTGYGYTF.

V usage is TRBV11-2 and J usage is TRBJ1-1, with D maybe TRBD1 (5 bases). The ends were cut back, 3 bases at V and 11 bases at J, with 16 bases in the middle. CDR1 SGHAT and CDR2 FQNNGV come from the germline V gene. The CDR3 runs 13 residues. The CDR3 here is CASSLSGRYEAFF. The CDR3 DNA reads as TGTGCCAGCAGCTTGTCGGGGCGGTACGAGGCTTTCTTT. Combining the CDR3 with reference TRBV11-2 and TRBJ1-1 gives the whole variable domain EAGVAQSPRYKIIEKRQSVAFWCNPISGHATLYWYQQILGQGPKLLIQFQNNGVVDDSQLPKDRFSAERLKGVDSTLKIQPAKLEDSAVYLCASSLSGRYEAFFGQGTRLTVV.

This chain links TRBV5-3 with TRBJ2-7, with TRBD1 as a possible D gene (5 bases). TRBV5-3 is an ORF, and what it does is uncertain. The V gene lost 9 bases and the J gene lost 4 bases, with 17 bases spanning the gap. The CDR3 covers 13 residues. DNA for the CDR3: TGTGCCATCATGGGGCACTGGGGTTACGAGCAGTACTTC. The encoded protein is CAIMGHWGYEQYF.

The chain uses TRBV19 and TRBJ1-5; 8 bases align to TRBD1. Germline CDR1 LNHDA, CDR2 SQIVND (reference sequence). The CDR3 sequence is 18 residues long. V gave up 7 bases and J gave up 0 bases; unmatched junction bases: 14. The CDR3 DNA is TGTGCCAGTAATACAACGGACAGGGTGTTCTTTAGCAATCAGCCCCAGCATTTT. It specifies CASNTTDRVFFSNQPQHF. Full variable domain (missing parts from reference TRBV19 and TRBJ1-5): DGGITQSPKYLFRKEGQNVTLSCEQNLNHDAMYWYRQDPGQGLRLIYYSQIVNDFQKGDIAEGYSVSREKKESFPLTVTSAQKNPTAFYLCASNTTDRVFFSNQPQHFGDGTRLSIL.

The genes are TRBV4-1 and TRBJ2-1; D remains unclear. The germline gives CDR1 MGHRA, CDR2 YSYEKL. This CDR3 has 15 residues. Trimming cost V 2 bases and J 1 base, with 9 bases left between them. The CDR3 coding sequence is TGCGCCAGCAGCCAAACCCGAGGTTCCTACAATGAGCAGTTCTTC. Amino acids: CASSQTRGSYNEQFF.

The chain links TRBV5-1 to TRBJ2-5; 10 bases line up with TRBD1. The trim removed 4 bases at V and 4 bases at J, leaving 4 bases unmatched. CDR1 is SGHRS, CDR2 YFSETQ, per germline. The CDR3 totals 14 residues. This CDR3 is CASSRTGGAETQYF. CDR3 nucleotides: TGCGCCAGCAGCCGGACAGGGGGGGCAGAGACCCAGTACTTC.

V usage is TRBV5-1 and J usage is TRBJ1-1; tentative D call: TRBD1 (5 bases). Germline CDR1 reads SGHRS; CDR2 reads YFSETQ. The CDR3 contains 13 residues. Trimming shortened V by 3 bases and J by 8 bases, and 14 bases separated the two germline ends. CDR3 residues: CASSSRGGLEAFF. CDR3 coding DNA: TGCGCCAGCAGCTCCCGGGGCGGCTTAGAAGCTTTCTTT.

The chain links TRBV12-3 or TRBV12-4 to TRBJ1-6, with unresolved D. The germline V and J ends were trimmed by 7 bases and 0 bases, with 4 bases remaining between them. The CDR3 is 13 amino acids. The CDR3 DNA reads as TGTGCCAGCAAGGCCTCCTATAATTCACCCCTCCACTTT. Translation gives CASKASYNSPLHF.

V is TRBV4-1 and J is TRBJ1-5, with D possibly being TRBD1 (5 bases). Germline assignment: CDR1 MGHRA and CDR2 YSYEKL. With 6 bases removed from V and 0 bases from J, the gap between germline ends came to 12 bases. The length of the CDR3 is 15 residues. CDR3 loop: CASSLGPYSNQPQHF. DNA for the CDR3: TGCGCCAGCAGTCTGGGACCCTATAGCAATCAGCCCCAGCATTTT.

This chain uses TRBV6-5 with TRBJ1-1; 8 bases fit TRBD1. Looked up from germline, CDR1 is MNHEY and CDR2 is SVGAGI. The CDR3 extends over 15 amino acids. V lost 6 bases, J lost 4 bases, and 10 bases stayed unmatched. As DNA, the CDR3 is TGTGCCAGCAGACTAGGGGAGGACAGGGCCACTGAAGCTTTCTTT. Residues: CASRLGEDRATEAFF.

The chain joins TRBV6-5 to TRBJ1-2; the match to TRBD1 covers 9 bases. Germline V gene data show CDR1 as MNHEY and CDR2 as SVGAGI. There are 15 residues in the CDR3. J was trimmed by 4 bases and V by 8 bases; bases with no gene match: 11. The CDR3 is CASRWDRASGYGYTF. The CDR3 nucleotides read TGTGCCAGCCGTTGGGACAGGGCATCAGGCTATGGCTACACCTTC.

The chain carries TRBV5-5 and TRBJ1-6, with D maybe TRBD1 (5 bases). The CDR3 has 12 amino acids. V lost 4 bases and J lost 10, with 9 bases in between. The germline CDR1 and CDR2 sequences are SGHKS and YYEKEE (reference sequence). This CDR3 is CASSLDTSPLHF. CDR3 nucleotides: TGTGCCAGCAGCCTGGACACCTCACCCCTCCACTTT.

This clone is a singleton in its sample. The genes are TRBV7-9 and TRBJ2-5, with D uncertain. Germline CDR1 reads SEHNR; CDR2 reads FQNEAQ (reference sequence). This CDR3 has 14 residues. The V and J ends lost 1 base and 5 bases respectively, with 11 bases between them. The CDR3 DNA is TGTGCCAGCAGCTTAGATGTCAGGTGGGAGACCCAGTACTTC. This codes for CASSLDVRWETQYF.

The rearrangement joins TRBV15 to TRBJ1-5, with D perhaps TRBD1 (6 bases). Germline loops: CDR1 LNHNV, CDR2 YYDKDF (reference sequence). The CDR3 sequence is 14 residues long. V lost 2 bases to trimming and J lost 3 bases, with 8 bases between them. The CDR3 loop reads CATSRRDNNQPQHF. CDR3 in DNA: TGTGCCACCAGCAGACGGGACAACAATCAGCCCCAGCATTTT.

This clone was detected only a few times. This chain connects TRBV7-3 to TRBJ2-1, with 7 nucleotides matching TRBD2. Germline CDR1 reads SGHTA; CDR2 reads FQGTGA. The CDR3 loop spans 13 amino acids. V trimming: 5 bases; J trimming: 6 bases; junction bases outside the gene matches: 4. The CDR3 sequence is CASSAGVGNEQFF. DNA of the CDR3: TGTGCCAGCAGCGCGGGGGTAGGCAATGAGCAGTTCTTC.

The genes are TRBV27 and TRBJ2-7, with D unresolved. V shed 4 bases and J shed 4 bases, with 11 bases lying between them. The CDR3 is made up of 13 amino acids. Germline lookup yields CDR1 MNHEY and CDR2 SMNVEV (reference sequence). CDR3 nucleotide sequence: TGTGCCAGCAGTTCCTCCATGGGGTACGAGCAGTACTTC. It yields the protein CASSSSMGYEQYF.